The rows below give T cell receptor beta chains drawn from one sample of a study of T cells in Graves' hyperthyroidism and ophthalmopathy. Using its own MiXCR run on the multiplex PCR reads, TCRdb lists one record per CDR3 protein. The table has hundreds of thousands of distinct CDR3 sequences, 14% to 15% seen once. The sample comprised blood. These receptors all stem from a woman in her 40s with Graves' ophthalmopathy. Each CDR3 is given with its conserved first and last residue. Each record gives: J gene, D gene, V gene, CDR3 length, CDR3 protein. D genes are given only for firm matches.

TRBJ2-7 | NA | TRBV6-5 | 17 | CASSYTWSPRADYEQYF
TRBJ1-1 | NA | TRBV12-3/TRBV12-4 | 13 | CASSFGLNTEAFF
TRBJ1-1 | NA | TRBV2 | 12 | CASRAENTEAFF
TRBJ2-2 | NA | TRBV6-1 | 15 | CASSAAGSNTGELFF
TRBJ2-2 | NA | TRBV29-1 | 11 | CSEKNTGELFF
TRBJ1-2 | NA | TRBV28 | 12 | CASSFRNPFIAF
TRBJ2-7 | NA | TRBV7-2 | 12 | CASSLQAYEQYF
TRBJ1-1 | NA | TRBV28 | 14 | CASSFGIGRTEAFF
TRBJ2-7 | TRBD1 | TRBV27 | 16 | CASSLKGGQGTYEQYF
TRBJ2-5 | TRBD2 | TRBV28 | 14 | CASRGLASQETQYF
TRBJ1-2 | NA | TRBV7-8 | 14 | CASSLNLQNYGYTF
TRBJ1-5 | TRBD1 | TRBV6-1 | 16 | CASSLGQVHSNQPQHF
TRBJ2-5 | NA | TRBV11-1 | 18 | CASSPRTARIFSQETQYF
TRBJ1-2 | TRBD1 | TRBV6-1 | 15 | CASSEVPTGHYGYTF
TRBJ2-7 | TRBD1 | TRBV7-2 | 17 | CASSLALSGTGWYEQYF
TRBJ2-7 | NA | TRBV2 | 14 | CASRIRGGAYEQYF
TRBJ2-2 | TRBD2 | TRBV4-2 | 14 | CASTHSGSTGELFF
TRBJ1-1 | NA | TRBV20-1 | 14 | CSAINRAPDTEAFF
TRBJ2-2 | TRBD2 | TRBV18 | 16 | CASYRAGGPNTGELFF
TRBJ2-6 | NA | TRBV15 | 15 | CATSTSRVGANVLTF
TRBJ2-7 | TRBD2 | TRBV12-3/TRBV12-4 | 14 | CASSLSGTLYEQYF
TRBJ2-2 | NA | TRBV5-1 | 16 | CASSLGSFQGTGELFF
TRBJ1-1 | NA | TRBV28 | 15 | CASSPHPQGNTEAFF
TRBJ2-4 | NA | TRBV11-1 | 17 | CASSPRPGQGGKNIQYF
TRBJ2-2 | TRBD2 | TRBV4-2 | 17 | CASSQGLAGGNTGELFF
TRBJ2-7 | NA | TRBV7-9 | 14 | CASSPGSYSYEQYF
TRBJ1-2 | NA | TRBV7-2 | 15 | CASTPVTTGGYGYTF
TRBJ2-5 | NA | TRBV28 | 13 | CASSLGYPETQYF
TRBJ1-2 | NA | TRBV6-5 | 14 | CASSYSSPNYGYTF